This TCR beta chain came from a study of blood T cells in healthy people across ages. Study background: Capturing about one barcoded beta molecule per two T cells was achieved by template switching. Notes on the study in general: The authors considered diversity estimates from one million T cells to be underestimates.

Regarding this clonotype: Its specificity is unknown.

Next came a second PCR, run for about 6 to 11 cycles, which used a sample-barcoded 5' primer along with a J-beta primer mix. Using its own MiXCR run on the 5' RACE reads, TCRdb lists one record per CDR3 protein. The repertoire includes some 780,000 distinct CDR3 sequences, 45% to 70% of them detected once, and roughly 24% sits in the top ten. It was approximately 10 milliliters of peripheral blood that were drawn from each donor. Extraction of total RNA produced a minimum of 5 micrograms from each sample. Per germline, CDR1 SQVTM and CDR2 ANQGSEA. V lost 6 bases, J lost 7 bases, and 16 bases lay in between. This CDR3 spans 12 amino acids.

This receptor was taken from a man in his forties in good health. The sequencing input was blood. This rearrangement joins TRBV29-1 to TRBJ2-7; perhaps TRBD1 as D (6 bases). The CDR3 DNA sequence: TGCAGCGTCCGACGAGGGGGAAATGAGCAGTACTTC. Amino acid sequence: CSVRRGGNEQYF.